Presented here are 5 T cell receptor beta chains from one specimen sequenced in a study of T cells in women clearing cervical HPV infection. Libraries were prepared by immunoSEQ multiplex PCR; TCRdb keeps only in-frame clonotypes and omits some of them. The sample has around 21,000 clones, and its top ten clones hold less than 20%. Input material: blood buffy coat. Source of these receptors: a woman aged 18-70 years with a cervical HPV16 infection that either progressed to CIN3+ or cleared (not recorded which).

A remark on this clone: With the read ending 3 residues before the CDR3 end, the germline J gene is used to fill in that end. The chain couples TRBV29-1 to TRBJ1-4; perhaps TRBD1 as D (5 bases). Trimming pared 4 bases from V and 8 bases from J, leaving 8 bases between. The CDR3 is made up of 11 amino acids. Per the germline V gene, CDR1 is SQVTM and CDR2 is ANQGSEA. The DNA read from the CDR3 is TGCAGCGTTGTGCAGGGAGAAAAA. It specifies CSVVQGEK. Given in full, the CDR3 is CSVVQGEKLFF.

CDR3 in amino acids: CASSTGTSGRGTDTQYF. The CDR3 DNA, read in part, is TGTGCCAGCTCAACCGGGACTAGTGGGAGGGGGACAGATACG. The chain carries TRBV7-8 and TRBJ2-3, with TRBD2 matching over 8 bases. The read terminates 3 residues before the CDR3 end, so the remaining end is supplied by the germline J gene. CDR1 and CDR2 from the germline V gene are SGHVS and FQNEAQ. This CDR3 region has 17 residues. Unmatched junction bases numbered 16, after V lost 8 bases and J lost 3 bases.

Worth noting for this clone: The CDR3 extends 3 residues past the end of the read, so its final part is completed from the germline J gene. The V gene is TRBV7-9, the J gene TRBJ2-3; D possibly corresponds to TRBD1 (6 bases). This CDR3 has 15 amino acids. Germline CDR1 SEHNR, CDR2 FQNEAQ (reference sequence). The DNA read from the CDR3 is TGTGCCAGCAGTCCCCCGTGGACAGACCAAGAGACG. Translation: CASSPPWTDQET. The whole CDR3 sequence reads CASSPPWTDQETQYF.

Turning to this clone: One end of the junction varies from germline; a read error may be responsible. The CDR3 end is not reached by the read, which stops 3 residues before it; the germline J gene fills it in. The V and J genes are TRBV4-2 and TRBJ2-5; maybe TRBD1 (5 bases). The CDR3 covers 15 residues. Germline CDR1 LGHNA, CDR2 YNFKEQ. CDR3 sequence: CASSQDQGPRETQYF. The CDR3 bases that were read are TGCGCCAGCAGCCAAGATCAGGGCCCCCGGGAGACC.

Notes on this clone: The sequence runs out 3 residues before the end of the CDR3; the remainder is reconstructed from the germline J gene. The gene calls are TRBV6-2 or TRBV6-3 and TRBJ2-4; TRBD2 might be the D (6 bases). Germline V gives CDR1 MNHEY, CDR2 SVGEGT. V lost 6 bases and J 0 bases, leaving 15 bases between the germline ends. CDR3 length: 16 residues. CDR3 residues: CASSFRLDRAKNIQYF. The covered CDR3 bases are TGTGCCAGCAGCTTCAGACTAGATCGAGCCAAAAACATT.